The sequence of this T cell receptor (beta chain) was determined in a study of shared clonotypes between healthy human individuals (TCRdb year 2020). About the full investigation: The cohort comprised a couple of women and a few men aged 18 to 49 years. For each donor, three plates each were used for CD4 naive and CD4 memory, two plates were used for CD8 naive, and one plate was used for CD8 memory. The study deeply sequenced blood TCR repertoires of about 5 healthy adults to estimate repertoire size and the extent of clonotype sharing between individuals. Libraries were prepared and TCR repertoires were sequenced by different laboratories using diverse techniques, in order to increase sequencing depth and limit assay-specific biases. Per donor, leukapheresis produced somewhere between about 0.9 and 9.5 billion PBMCs.

General study outcomes and caveats: Because the study included a small number of donors, the genetic and exposure-history diversity represented was limited. Compared with non-shared clonotypes, clonotypes shared by all four sorted-subset donors had higher generation probabilities. Sampling was restricted to blood, and TCR repertoires in tissues likely differ from the TCR repertoires found in blood. Estimated clonotype richness was generally larger for naive than for memory subsets. Across four donors, around 5.4% of naive CD4, 3% to 3.5% of naive CD8, around 2.5% of memory CD4, and around 0.4% of memory CD8 clonotypes were shared. Even with the large sequencing depth, rarefaction of the sorted-subset datasets indicated that sequencing was incomplete. Pairwise subsampling indicated that sequencing depth was expected to affect the degree of clonotype sharing among donors.

Using the deep immunoSEQ assay, multiplex PCR amplified TCR CDR3 regions from genomic DNA. Genomic DNA extracted from each cell subset was distributed evenly over all wells of several immunoSEQ 96-well plates, and each plate served as one replicate. For sorted subsets, about 220 ng of genomic DNA, equivalent to 30,000 or so T cell genomes, went into each replicate PCR. Purified libraries were measured with a Qubit 3.0 fluorometer, size-checked on a Bioanalyzer 2100, and measured again with the KAPA Library Quantification kit. Each immunoSEQ 96-well plate was sequenced on its own single-read 150-cycle Illumina NextSeq 550 flow cell. Concerning the study's data processing: Because the immunoSEQ output included only junctional sequences and no quality scores, the filtering could not be the same as the filtering used for full-length reads. To assign V/J genes and CDR3, sequences were annotated against IMGT germline references using PyIR, a Python wrapper for IgBLAST v1.9. Reads with weak V/J assignments (E-value above 1e-6), missing CDR3, stop codons, out-of-frame junctions, or ambiguous translated residues were removed. V3J clonotypes were defined as sequences sharing an identical inferred V gene, J gene, and CDR3 amino acid sequence. Percentage overlap between repertoires was calculated by dividing the number of shared unique clonotypes by the size of the smaller repertoire. RTK rarefaction, the Chao1 estimator, and Recon v2.1 estimates of unobserved clonotypes were used to assess repertoire richness. Generation probabilities for all TCRbeta clonotypes obtained by the gDNA method from a handful of donors were computed using OLGA. This is the immuneACCESS table as TCRdb keeps it, with only in-frame sequences that have V and J called. A part of the clones is gone; compared with another copy, unresolved V genes explain less than half, and the rest is unexplained. D and trimming were read from the DNA, whereas the V and J calls and clone size are those reported in that table. In this sample the table shows some 2,500,000 clones, 80% to 95% of which occur a single time. Of the sample, approximately 0.36% is held by the ten largest clones.

Comment on this clone: Its antigen specificity is not known. Qualities for individual bases were not recorded, and no much larger clone is one base off.

The donors were healthy, HIV-negative adults who had no recently reported acute infections or vaccinations. Only Caucasian adults living in Nashville, Tennessee, USA were represented among the donors. Magnetic negative selection was used to enrich CD4+ T cells, after which naive cells were positively selected on CD45RA and the negative fraction became the memory subset. Blood was obtained by leukapheresis, after which PBMCs were separated by Ficoll-Histopaque density gradient centrifugation and cryopreserved in liquid nitrogen vapor phase. Analytical flow cytometry was used to check the purity and quantity of every magnetically sorted T cell population. Genomic DNA was isolated from each sorted fraction and quantified by UV absorbance on a Nanodrop 2000c. Per the germline V gene, SGHRS is the CDR1 and YFSETQ is the CDR2. A distance of 24 bases separates the germline ends of V and J, which lose 4 bases and 5 bases respectively. Its CDR3 holds 17 amino acids, cysteine through phenylalanine. The entry retains the CDR3 DNA only, 51 bases that are in frame from base 1.

This receptor was obtained from a man between 18 and 29 years old in good health. Some clones in this sample may be carry-over from other donors' samples. The rearranged chain carries TRBV5-1 and TRBJ1-1; TRBD1 is perhaps the D gene, given 6 matching bases. Sample: naive CD4+ T cells from PBMCs. Explained via the paper, the cell subset or site label denotes: CD45RA+ positively selected. Here the CDR3 is given as CASSLVRDTPRGTEAFF. In nucleotides, the sequence is TGCGCCAGCAGCCTAGTACGGGACACCCCGAGGGGTACTGAAGCTTTCTTT.